Below are 7 T cell receptor beta chains sequenced from a single sample in a study of T cells in localized non-small cell lung cancer (dated by TCRdb to about 2020). Library preparation was by the immunoSEQ multiplex PCR assay. TCRdb retrieved this table from immuneACCESS and kept in-frame rearrangements only. Not all clones are present; in checked studies, unresolved V genes account for under half, and no reason is known for the remainder. The sample includes around 41,000 clones, with roughly 90% observed a single time. The ten most abundant clones make up over 2.5% of the sample. The sample here was peripheral blood, taken before any cancer treatment. Receptors were obtained from a female donor older than 55 with stage I squamous cell lung carcinoma.

The rearrangement joins TRBV29-1 to TRBJ1-1; 7 bases line up with TRBD1. The CDR3 loop spans 13 amino acids. Germline CDR1 is SQVTM and CDR2 is ANQGSEA. The V segment lost 6 bases and the J segment 5 bases; nucleotides outside the gene matches: 9. In DNA, the CDR3 is TGCAGCGTGAGGGGGCATGGGGGGACTGAAGCTTTCTTT. As protein: CSVRGHGGTEAFF.

The table lists this clone with a count of one. The V and J genes are TRBV9 and TRBJ1-3, with D uncertain. The V end lost 0 bases, the J end lost 0 bases, and 7 bases lay between the germline ends. CDR1 SGDLS and CDR2 YYNGEE come from the germline V gene. The CDR3 contains 15 residues. CDR3 DNA sequence: TGTGCCAGCAGCGTAGAAGGGTTCTCTGGAAACACCATATATTTT. Its translation is CASSVEGFSGNTIYF.

This chain links TRBV7-3 with TRBJ2-2; D is uncertain. CDR1 is SGHTA, CDR2 FQGTGA, per germline. V was pared by 0 bases and J by 6 bases, with 8 bases between. CDR3 size: 14 residues. The CDR3 reads CASSLTLSSGELFF. The CDR3 nucleotides are TGTGCCAGCAGCTTAACGTTAAGCTCCGGGGAGCTGTTTTTT.

The chain is built from TRBV19 and TRBJ1-4; 7 nucleotides line up with TRBD1. The CDR3 loop spans 15 amino acids. Germline values: CDR1 LNHDA, CDR2 SQIVND (reference sequence). Trimming removed 3 bases from V and 8 bases from J; junction bases left unmatched: 9. CDR3 loop: CASSMGQLRREKLFF. In DNA, the CDR3 is TGTGCCAGTAGTATGGGACAGCTCCGGAGGGAAAAACTGTTTTTT.

The chain combines TRBV28 with TRBJ2-1; D unresolved. Per germline, CDR1 MDHEN and CDR2 SYDVKM. This CDR3 is built from 14 residues. V lost 2 bases, J lost 0 bases, and 5 bases lay in between. The CDR3: CASSLGNSYNEQFF. The DNA for the CDR3 is TGTGCCAGCAGTTTAGGGAACTCCTACAATGAGCAGTTCTTC.

This clone is a singleton in its sample. For the CDR3, the DNA is TGTGCCAGCAGTTACGATCGGACTGGGTGGTACGAGCAGTACTTC. Protein: CASSYDRTGWYEQYF. The chain combines TRBV6-5 with TRBJ2-7; D perhaps matches TRBD2 (5 bases). Trimming cost V 2 bases and J 4 bases, with 15 bases left between them. The CDR3 has 15 residues. The germline V gene encodes CDR1 MNHEY and CDR2 SVGAGI.

This chain connects TRBV29-1 to TRBJ1-5, with TRBD1 as a possible D gene (5 bases). The CDR3 covers 14 residues. CDR1 and CDR2 (germline): SQVTM, ANQGSEA. Trimming pared 3 bases from V and 3 bases from J, leaving 12 bases between. CDR3 in amino acids: CSVDAGGVNQPQHF. The CDR3, as DNA: TGCAGCGTTGATGCAGGAGGGGTCAATCAGCCCCAGCATTTT.